This TCR beta chain was profiled in a study of T-cell reconstitution after alpha-beta-depleted transplantation in children. Study results and caveats: Several hundred expanded graft clones reportedly gave rise to the alpha-beta T cells present about two months after transplant. High day-60 TCRbeta diversity in some patients came from surviving recipient T cells and thymic progenitors. T-cell numbers and diversity, one year after transplant, stemmed largely from T cells that were newly produced.

TCRbeta library construction was performed incorporating unique molecular identifiers. One entry per CDR3 protein, called by TCRdb with MiXCR from the PCR reads. The sample carries fewer than 700,000 distinct CDR3 sequences, approximately 12% recorded once. This clonotype was detected many times. No antigen is known for it. The CDR3 is 13 amino acids. Germline CDR1 is DFQATT and CDR2 is SNEGSKA (reference sequence). This TCR came from a male patient between 5 and 17 years old who had a stem cell transplant for acute myeloid leukemia, so the T cells may come from the graft donor. The rearrangement links TRBV20-1 to TRBJ2-1; 7 bases are a match to TRBD1. Here the sequenced sample was PBMCs, mostly from graft donor cells, taken 360 days after TCRalphabeta/CD19-depleted stem cell transplant. CDR3 nucleotides: TGCAGCGTAGCAGGGGGTCCTACCGATGAGCAGTTCTTC. Translation gives CSVAGGPTDEQFF.